Presented here are 5 T cell receptor beta chains from one specimen sequenced in a study of blood T cell repertoires in COVID-19. Produced via immunoSEQ multiplex PCR; TCRdb's table is partial and in-frame only. The repertoire has hundreds of thousands of clones, around 86% of them found once; the top ten carry more than 2%. Sequences were obtained from PBMCs or T cells enriched from blood (not recorded which). The receptors were gathered from a woman between 50 and 59 years old who had recovered from COVID-19.

The gene calls are TRBV27 and TRBJ1-4; D possibly corresponds to TRBD1 (5 bases). Between the trimmed V and J ends, which lost 3 bases and 3 bases, there was a span of 17 bases. Germline values: CDR1 MNHEY, CDR2 SMNVEV (reference sequence). The CDR3 is 17 residues long. As DNA, the CDR3 is TGTGCCAGCAGTTTGATACCCCCGGGACTCTCTAATGAAAAACTGTTTTTT. This sequence encodes CASSLIPPGLSNEKLFF.

This chain connects TRBV6-6 to TRBJ1-5, with 7 bases that match TRBD1. Germline CDR1 is MNHNY and CDR2 is SVGAGI (reference sequence). The length of the CDR3 is 14 residues. J lost 3 bases, V lost 5 bases, and 4 bases had no gene match. The DNA for the CDR3 is TGTGCCAGCAGTCGGGACAGCCTCAATCAGCCCCAGCATTTT. Protein sequence: CASSRDSLNQPQHF.

V usage is TRBV19 and J usage is TRBJ1-1, with TRBD1 identical over 10 bases. V lost 3 bases, J lost 1 base, and 5 bases stayed unmatched. The CDR3 is 16 amino acids. Germline assignment: CDR1 LNHDA and CDR2 SQIVND (reference sequence). The CDR3 region is CASSMDGTGANTEAFF. Written as DNA, the CDR3 is TGTGCCAGTAGTATGGATGGGACAGGGGCGAACACTGAAGCTTTCTTT.

This chain uses TRBV7-2 with TRBJ1-2; D unresolved. CDR3 length: 13 residues. In germline, CDR1 is SGHTA, CDR2 FQGNSA. Trimming removed 4 bases from V and 4 bases from J, with 10 bases in between. The CDR3 reads CASSSKGGYGYTF. CDR3 DNA: TGTGCCAGCAGCTCCAAGGGAGGCTATGGCTACACCTTC.

The chain recombines TRBV7-2 with TRBJ1-6; possible D gene TRBD1, 6 bases. CDR1 is SGHTA and CDR2 is FQGNSA in the germline V gene. V dropped 0 bases and J dropped 7 bases, with 10 bases sitting between them. The CDR3 has 15 residues. In nucleotides, the CDR3 is TGTGCCAGCAGCTTAGCAACCAGGGGAAATTCACCCCTCCACTTT. Its translation: CASSLATRGNSPLHF. Based on the CDR3 plus reference TRBV7-2 and TRBJ1-6, the full variable domain is GAGVSQSPSNKVTEKGKDVELRCDPISGHTALYWYRQSLGQGLEFLIYFQGNSAPDKSGLPSDRFSAERTGGSVSTLTIQRTQQEDSAVYLCASSLATRGNSPLHFGNGTRLTVT.